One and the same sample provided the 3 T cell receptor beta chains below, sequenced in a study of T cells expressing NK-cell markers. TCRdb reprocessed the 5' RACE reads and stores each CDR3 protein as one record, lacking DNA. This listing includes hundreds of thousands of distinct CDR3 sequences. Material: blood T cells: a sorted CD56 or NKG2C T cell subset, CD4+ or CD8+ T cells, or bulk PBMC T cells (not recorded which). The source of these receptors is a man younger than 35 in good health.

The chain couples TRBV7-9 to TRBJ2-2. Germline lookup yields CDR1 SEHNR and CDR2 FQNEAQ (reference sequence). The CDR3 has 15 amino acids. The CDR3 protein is CASSPSASGSGELFF.

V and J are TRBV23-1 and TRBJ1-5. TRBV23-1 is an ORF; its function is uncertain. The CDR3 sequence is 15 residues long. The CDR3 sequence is CASSQRAHSNQPQHF.

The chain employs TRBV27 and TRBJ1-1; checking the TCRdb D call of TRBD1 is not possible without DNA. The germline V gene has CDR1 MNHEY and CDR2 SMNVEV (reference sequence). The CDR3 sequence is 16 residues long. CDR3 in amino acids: CASSLSPGQLNTEAFF.